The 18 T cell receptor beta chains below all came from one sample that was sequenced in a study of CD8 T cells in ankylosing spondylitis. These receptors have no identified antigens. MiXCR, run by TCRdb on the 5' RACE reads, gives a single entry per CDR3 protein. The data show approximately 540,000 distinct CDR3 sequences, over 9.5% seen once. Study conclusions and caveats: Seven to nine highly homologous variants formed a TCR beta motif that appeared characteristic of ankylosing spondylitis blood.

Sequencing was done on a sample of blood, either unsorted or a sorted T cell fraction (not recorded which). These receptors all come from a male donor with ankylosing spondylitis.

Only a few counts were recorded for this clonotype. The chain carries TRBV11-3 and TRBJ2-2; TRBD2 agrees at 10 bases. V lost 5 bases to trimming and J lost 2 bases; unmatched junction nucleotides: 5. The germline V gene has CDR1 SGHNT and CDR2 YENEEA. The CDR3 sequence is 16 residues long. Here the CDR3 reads CASSPTSGANTGELFF. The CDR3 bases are TGTGCCAGCAGCCCAACTAGCGGGGCAAACACCGGGGAGCTGTTTTTT.

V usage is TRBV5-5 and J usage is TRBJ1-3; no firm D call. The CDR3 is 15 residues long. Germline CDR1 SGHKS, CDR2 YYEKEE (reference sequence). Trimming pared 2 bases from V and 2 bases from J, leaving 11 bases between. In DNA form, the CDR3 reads TGTGCCAGCAGCTTAAGGTCTACCACTGGAAACACCATATATTTT. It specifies CASSLRSTTGNTIYF. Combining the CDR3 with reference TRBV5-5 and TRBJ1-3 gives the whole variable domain DAGVTQSPTHLIKTRGQQVTLRCSPISGHKSVSWYQQVLGQGPQFIFQYYEKEERGRGNFPDRFSARQFPNYSSELNVNALLLGDSALYLCASSLRSTTGNTIYFGEGSWLTVV.

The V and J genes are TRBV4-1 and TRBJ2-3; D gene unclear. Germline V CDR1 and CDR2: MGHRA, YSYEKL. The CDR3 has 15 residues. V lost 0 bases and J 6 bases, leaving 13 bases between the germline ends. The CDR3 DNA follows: TGCGCCAGCAGCCAAGATTCAGGCTCCCTGGATACGCAGTATTTT. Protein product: CASSQDSGSLDTQYF.

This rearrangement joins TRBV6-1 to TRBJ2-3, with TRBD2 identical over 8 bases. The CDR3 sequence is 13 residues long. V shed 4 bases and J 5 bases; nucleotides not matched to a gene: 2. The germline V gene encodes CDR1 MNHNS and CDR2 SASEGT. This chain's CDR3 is CASSVTSEDTQYF. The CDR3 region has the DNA TGTGCCAGCAGTGTGACTAGCGAAGATACGCAGTATTTT.

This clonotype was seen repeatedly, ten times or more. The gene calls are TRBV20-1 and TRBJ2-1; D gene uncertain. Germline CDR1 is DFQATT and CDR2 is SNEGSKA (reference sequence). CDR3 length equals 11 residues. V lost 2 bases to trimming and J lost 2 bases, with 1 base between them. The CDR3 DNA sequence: TGCAGTGCTAGACCCTACAATGAGCAGTTCTTC. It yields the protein CSARPYNEQFF.

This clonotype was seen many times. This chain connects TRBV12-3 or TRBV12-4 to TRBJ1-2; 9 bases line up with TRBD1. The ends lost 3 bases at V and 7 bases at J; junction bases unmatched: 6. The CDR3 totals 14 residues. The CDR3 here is CASSFLQGAGGYTF. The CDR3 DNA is TGTGCCAGCAGTTTCTTACAGGGGGCCGGTGGCTACACCTTC.

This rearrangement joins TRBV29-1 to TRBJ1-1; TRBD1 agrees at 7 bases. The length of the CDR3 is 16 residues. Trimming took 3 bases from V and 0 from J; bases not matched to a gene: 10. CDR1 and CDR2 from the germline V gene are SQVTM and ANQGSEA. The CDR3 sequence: CSVEGRQGGMNTEAFF. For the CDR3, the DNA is TGCAGCGTTGAGGGTCGGCAGGGGGGAATGAACACTGAAGCTTTCTTT.

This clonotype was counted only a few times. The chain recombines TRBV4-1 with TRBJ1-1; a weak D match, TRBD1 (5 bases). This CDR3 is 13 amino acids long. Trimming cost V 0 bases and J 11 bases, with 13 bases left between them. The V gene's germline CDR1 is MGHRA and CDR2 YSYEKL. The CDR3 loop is CASSQDRGVGAFF. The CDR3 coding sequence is TGCGCCAGCAGCCAAGATAGGGGTGTGGGCGCTTTCTTT.

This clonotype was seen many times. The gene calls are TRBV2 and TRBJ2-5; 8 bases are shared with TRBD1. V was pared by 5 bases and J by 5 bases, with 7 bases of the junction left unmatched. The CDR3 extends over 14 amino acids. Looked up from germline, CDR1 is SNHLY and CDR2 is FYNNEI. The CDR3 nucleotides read TGTGCCAGCAGTTCTGGACAGGGTCCCGAGACCCAGTACTTC. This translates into CASSSGQGPETQYF.

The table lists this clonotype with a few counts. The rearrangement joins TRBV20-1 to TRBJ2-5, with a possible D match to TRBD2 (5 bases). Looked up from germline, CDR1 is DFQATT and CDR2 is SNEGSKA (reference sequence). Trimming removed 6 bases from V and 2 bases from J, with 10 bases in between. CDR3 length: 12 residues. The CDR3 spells CSALGRQETQYF. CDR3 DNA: TGCAGTGCCCTAGGGAGACAAGAGACCCAGTACTTC.

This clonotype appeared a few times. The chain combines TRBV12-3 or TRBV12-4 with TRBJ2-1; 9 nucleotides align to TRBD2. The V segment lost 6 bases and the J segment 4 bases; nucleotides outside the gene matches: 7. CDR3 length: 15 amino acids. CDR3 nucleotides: TGTGCCAGCAGCAACCAGCGGGAGGCTTACAATGAGCAGTTCTTC. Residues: CASSNQREAYNEQFF.

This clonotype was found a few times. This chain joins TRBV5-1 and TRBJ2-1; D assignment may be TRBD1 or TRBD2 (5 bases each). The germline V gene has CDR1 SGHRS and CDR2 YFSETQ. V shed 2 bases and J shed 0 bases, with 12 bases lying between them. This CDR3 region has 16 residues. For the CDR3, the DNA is TGCGCCAGCAGCTTTGGGGCCAGCGGCTCCTACAATGAGCAGTTCTTC. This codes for CASSFGASGSYNEQFF.

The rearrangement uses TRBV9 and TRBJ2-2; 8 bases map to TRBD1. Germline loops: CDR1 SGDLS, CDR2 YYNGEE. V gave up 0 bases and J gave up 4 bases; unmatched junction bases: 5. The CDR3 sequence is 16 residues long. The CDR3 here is CASSVGVQGATGELFF. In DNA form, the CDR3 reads TGTGCCAGCAGCGTAGGTGTCCAGGGGGCCACCGGGGAGCTGTTTTTT.

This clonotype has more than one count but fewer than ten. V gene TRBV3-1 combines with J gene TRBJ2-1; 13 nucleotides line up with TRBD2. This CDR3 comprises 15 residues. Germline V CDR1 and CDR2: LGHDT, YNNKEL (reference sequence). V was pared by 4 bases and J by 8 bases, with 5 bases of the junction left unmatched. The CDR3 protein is CASSRGLAGEDEQFF. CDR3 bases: TGTGCCAGCAGCCGCGGACTAGCGGGAGAGGATGAGCAGTTCTTC.

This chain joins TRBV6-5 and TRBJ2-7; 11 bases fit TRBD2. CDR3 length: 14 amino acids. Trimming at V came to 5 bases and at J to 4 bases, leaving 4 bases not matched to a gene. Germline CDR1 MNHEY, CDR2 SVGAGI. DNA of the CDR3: TGTGCCAGCAGTCCTCGACTAGCGGGATACGAGCAGTACGTC. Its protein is CASSPRLAGYEQYV.

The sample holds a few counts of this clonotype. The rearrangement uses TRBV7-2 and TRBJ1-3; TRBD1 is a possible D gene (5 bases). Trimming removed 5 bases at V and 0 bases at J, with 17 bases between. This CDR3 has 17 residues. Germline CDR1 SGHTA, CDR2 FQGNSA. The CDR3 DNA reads TGTGCCAGCAGCCCTCCTGGCGGGACGGCCTCTGGAAACACCATATATTTT. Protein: CASSPPGGTASGNTIYF.

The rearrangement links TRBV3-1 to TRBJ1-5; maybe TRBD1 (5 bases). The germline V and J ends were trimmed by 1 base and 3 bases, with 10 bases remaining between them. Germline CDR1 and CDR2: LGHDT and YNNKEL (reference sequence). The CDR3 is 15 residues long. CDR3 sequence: CASSQAGVNNQPQHF. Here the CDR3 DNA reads TGTGCCAGCAGCCAAGCGGGGGTGAACAATCAGCCCCAGCATTTT.

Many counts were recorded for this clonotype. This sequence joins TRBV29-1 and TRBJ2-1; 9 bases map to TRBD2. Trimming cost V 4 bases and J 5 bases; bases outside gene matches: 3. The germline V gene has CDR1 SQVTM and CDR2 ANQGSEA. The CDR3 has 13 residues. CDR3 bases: TGCAGCGTTGCAGTAGCGGGGGACAATGAGCAGTTCTTC. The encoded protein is CSVAVAGDNEQFF.